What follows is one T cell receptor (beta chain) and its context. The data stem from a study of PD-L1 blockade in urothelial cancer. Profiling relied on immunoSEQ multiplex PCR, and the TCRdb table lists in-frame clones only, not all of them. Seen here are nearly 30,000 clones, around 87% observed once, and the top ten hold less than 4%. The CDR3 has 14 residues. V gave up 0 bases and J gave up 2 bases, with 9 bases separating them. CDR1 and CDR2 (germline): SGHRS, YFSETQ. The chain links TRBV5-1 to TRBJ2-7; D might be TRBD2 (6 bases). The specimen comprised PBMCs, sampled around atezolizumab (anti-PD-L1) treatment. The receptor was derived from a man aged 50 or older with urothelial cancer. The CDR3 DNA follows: TGCGCCAGCAGCTTGGATGGAGGGGCCTACGAGCAGTACTTC. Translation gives CASSLDGGAYEQYF.